Below are 18 T cell receptor beta chains sequenced from a single sample in a study of blood T cell repertoires in COVID-19. Clones were sequenced by immunoSEQ multiplex PCR, and TCRdb holds only the in-frame ones, with some missing. The sample holds some 87,000 clones, around 85% seen once. The sample consisted of peripheral blood. Receptor source: a woman aged 65 to 85 with active or convalescent COVID-19.

J is TRBJ1-1 and V is TRBV5-4, with TRBD1 matching 7 bases. The CDR3 is 13 amino acids. The germline CDR1 and CDR2 sequences are SGHNT and YYREEE (reference sequence). The junction had 5 bases not matched to a gene; V was cut back by 7 bases and J by 2 bases. Written as DNA, the CDR3 is TGTGCCAGCGCGTGGGACAGAAACACTGAAGCTTTCTTT. Translated: CASAWDRNTEAFF.

The chain links TRBV19 to TRBJ1-2; perhaps TRBD1 as D (5 bases). This CDR3 contains 13 residues. Trimming took 6 bases from V and 4 from J, leaving 12 bases between them. CDR1 and CDR2 (germline): LNHDA, SQIVND (reference sequence). Written as DNA, the CDR3 is TGTGCCAGTAGCCAAAGCAGGGTCTATGGCTACACCTTC. Protein sequence: CASSQSRVYGYTF.

The chain carries TRBV19 and TRBJ2-5; 12 nucleotides align to TRBD2. The V gene's germline CDR1 is LNHDA and CDR2 SQIVND (reference sequence). The CDR3 loop spans 16 amino acids. Trimming took 5 bases from V and 2 from J; bases not matched to a gene: 6. The CDR3 here is CASSRLAGGTQETQYF. The CDR3 coding sequence is TGTGCCAGTAGTCGTCTAGCGGGGGGGACGCAAGAGACCCAGTACTTC.

The chain uses TRBV18 and TRBJ2-2; possible D gene TRBD1, 5 bases. In germline, CDR1 is KGHSH, CDR2 LQKENI. V dropped 3 bases and J dropped 4 bases, with 18 bases sitting between them. This CDR3 region has 17 residues. CDR3: CASSPSVPTGSTGELFF. Here the CDR3 DNA reads TGTGCCAGCTCACCTTCGGTCCCTACAGGTTCCACCGGGGAGCTGTTTTTT. The full variable domain, its missing parts supplied by reference TRBV18 and TRBJ2-2, is NAGVMQNPRHLVRRRGQEARLRCSPMKGHSHVYWYRQLPEEGLKFMVYLQKENIIDESGMPKERFSAEFPKEGPSILRIQQVVRGDSAAYFCASSPSVPTGSTGELFFGEGSRLTVL.

The chain carries TRBV12-5 and TRBJ2-2; D may be TRBD1 (5 bases). The V gene's germline CDR1 is LGHNT and CDR2 FRNRAP. The CDR3 has 15 residues. Trimming left V 5 bases short and J 2 bases short, with 12 bases between. CDR3 sequence reads: CASGPGHLNTGELFF. CDR3 sequence (DNA): TGTGCTAGTGGTCCAGGACATTTAAACACCGGGGAGCTGTTTTTT.

The V and J genes are TRBV7-2 and TRBJ1-5, with 7 bases fitting TRBD1. Germline loops: CDR1 SGHTA, CDR2 FQGNSA. V dropped 5 bases and J dropped 6; count of bases not matched to a gene: 10. The CDR3 sequence is 15 residues long. The CDR3 reads CASSPRQGLAQPQHF. The CDR3 coding sequence is TGTGCCAGCAGCCCCCGACAGGGCCTGGCTCAGCCCCAGCATTTT.

The rearrangement uses TRBV5-1 and TRBJ1-2; 10 nucleotides agree with TRBD1. V lost 7 bases, J lost 2 bases, and 8 bases stayed unmatched. Germline CDR1 reads SGHRS; CDR2 reads YFSETQ. This CDR3 is 15 amino acids long. CDR3 DNA: TGCGCCAGCCGCCCGCCGGGACAGGGGAACTATGGCTACACCTTC. This sequence encodes CASRPPGQGNYGYTF. Full variable domain (rest looked up from reference TRBV5-1 and TRBJ1-2): KAGVTQTPRYLIKTRGQQVTLSCSPISGHRSVSWYQQTPGQGLQFLFEYFSETQRNKGNFPGRFSGRQFSNSRSEMNVSTLELGDSALYLCASRPPGQGNYGYTFGSGTRLTVV.

This clone was counted between two and nine times. The chain joins TRBV2 to TRBJ2-7, with D hard to call. The CDR3 extends over 13 amino acids. Germline V gene sequence: CDR1 SNHLY, CDR2 FYNNEI. V was clipped by 7 bases and J by 2 bases, with 12 bases between them. The CDR3 region has the DNA TGTGCCAGCAAACCGACGGAGCCCTACGAGCAGTACTTC. Its translation is CASKPTEPYEQYF.

The V gene is TRBV7-9, the J gene TRBJ2-3; D gene uncertain. This CDR3 spans 12 amino acids. V dropped 5 bases and J dropped 3 bases, with 6 bases sitting between them. CDR1 is SEHNR, CDR2 FQNEAQ, per germline (reference sequence). In nucleotides, the CDR3 is TGTGCCAGCAGCCCCCAGACAGATACGCAGTATTTT. Amino acids: CASSPQTDTQYF.

The chain has TRBV5-4 and TRBJ2-7, with 9 bases fitting TRBD2. The CDR3 is 15 amino acids. The V segment lost 2 bases and the J segment 3 bases; nucleotides outside the gene matches: 6. Germline loops: CDR1 SGHNT, CDR2 YYREEE (reference sequence). The CDR3 spells CASSFSGGEFYEQYF. In DNA, the CDR3 is TGTGCCAGCAGCTTTAGCGGGGGCGAATTCTACGAGCAGTACTTC.

The chain recombines TRBV7-9 with TRBJ2-3, with D possibly being TRBD1 (5 bases). CDR1 is SEHNR and CDR2 is FQNEAQ in the germline V gene (reference sequence). The CDR3 length is 16 residues. The V end was cut by 5 bases, the J end by 2 bases, with 17 bases between. The CDR3 spells CASSPPTGSPTDTQYF. Here the CDR3 DNA reads TGTGCCAGCAGCCCCCCCACAGGTTCTCCCACAGATACGCAGTATTTT. The whole variable domain, remainder taken from reference TRBV7-9 and TRBJ2-3, is DTGVSQNPRHKITKRGQNVTFRCDPISEHNRLYWYRQTLGQGPEFLTYFQNEAQLEKSRLLSDRFSAERPKGSFSTLEIQRTEQGDSAMYLCASSPPTGSPTDTQYFGPGTRLTVL.

This chain links TRBV10-3 with TRBJ2-5; the D is unclear. V dropped 1 base and J dropped 4 bases, with 4 bases sitting between them. The length of the CDR3 is 12 residues. Per germline, CDR1 ENHRY and CDR2 SYGVKD. The CDR3 protein is CAISEYGETQYF. The CDR3 DNA sequence: TGTGCCATCAGTGAGTACGGAGAGACCCAGTACTTC.

The chain combines TRBV5-5 with TRBJ2-7; D not certain. The CDR3 is made up of 16 amino acids. Germline-derived CDR1 and CDR2 are SGHKS and YYEKEE (reference sequence). The germline V and J ends were trimmed by 0 bases and 1 base, with 14 bases remaining between them. The CDR3 protein is CASSLDPQSQSYEQYF. The CDR3 nucleotides are TGTGCCAGCAGCTTGGATCCCCAGTCCCAATCCTACGAGCAGTACTTC.

The J gene is TRBJ1-1, the V gene TRBV10-3; 10 bases agree with TRBD1. CDR3 length: 16 residues. Germline assignment: CDR1 ENHRY and CDR2 SYGVKD. V trimming: 6 bases; J trimming: 2 bases; junction bases outside the gene matches: 9. The DNA of the CDR3 is TGTGCCATCAGAACCATGACAGGGGGCAGTAACACTGAAGCTTTCTTT. This translates into CAIRTMTGGSNTEAFF.

This clone was seen many times. The rearrangement uses TRBV3-1 (or the pseudogene TRBV3-2) and TRBJ2-7; perhaps TRBD2 as D (6 bases). This CDR3 spans 15 amino acids. The ends were cut back, 4 bases at V and 3 bases at J, with 16 bases in the middle. Germline CDR1 is LGHDT and CDR2 is YNNKEL (reference sequence). The CDR3 DNA is TGTGCCAGCAGCCTGCGCCCTAGCGACCTCTACGAGCAGTACTTC. Translated: CASSLRPSDLYEQYF.

This clone was counted a single time. V gene TRBV7-2 combines with J gene TRBJ1-6, with D unresolved. The CDR3 runs to 15 residues. V was cut by 5 bases and J by 10 bases, with 18 bases left in between. Per germline, CDR1 SGHTA and CDR2 FQGNSA. The chain's CDR3 is CASSPPGVLGSPLHF. The CDR3 DNA reads as TGTGCCAGCAGCCCCCCCGGGGTGTTGGGCTCACCCCTCCACTTT.

The gene calls are TRBV5-1 and TRBJ2-7, with 8 bases fitting TRBD2. Germline V gene lookup returns CDR1 SGHRS and CDR2 YFSETQ. V dropped 5 bases and J dropped 0; count of bases not matched to a gene: 10. The CDR3 sequence is 16 residues long. This CDR3 reads CASSQRGPLSSYEQYF. In nucleotides, the CDR3 is TGCGCCAGCAGTCAGCGGGGGCCGCTTAGCTCCTACGAGCAGTACTTC.

The rearrangement uses TRBV6-5 and TRBJ1-2, with TRBD1 matching over 9 bases. Germline CDR1 MNHEY, CDR2 SVGAGI. The CDR3 has 15 residues. Losses at the gene ends were 5 bases for V and 8 bases for J; bases not matched to a gene: 12. The CDR3 nucleotides read TGTGCCAGCAGTCCCGGGACAGGGACGACTGGGGGCTACACCTTC. Its translation is CASSPGTGTTGGYTF.